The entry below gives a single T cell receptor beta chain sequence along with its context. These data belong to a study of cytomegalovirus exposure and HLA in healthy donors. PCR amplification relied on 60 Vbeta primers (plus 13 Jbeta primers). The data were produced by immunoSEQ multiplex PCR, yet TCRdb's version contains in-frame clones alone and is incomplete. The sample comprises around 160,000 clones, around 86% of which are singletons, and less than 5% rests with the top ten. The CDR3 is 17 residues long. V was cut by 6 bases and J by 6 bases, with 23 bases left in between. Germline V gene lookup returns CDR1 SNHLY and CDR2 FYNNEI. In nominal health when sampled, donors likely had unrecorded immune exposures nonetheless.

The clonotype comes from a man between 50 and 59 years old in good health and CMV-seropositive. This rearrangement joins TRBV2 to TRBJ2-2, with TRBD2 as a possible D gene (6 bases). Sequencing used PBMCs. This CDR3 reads CASSRVPGLYLPGELFF. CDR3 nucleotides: TGTGCCAGCAGCCGGGTACCGGGACTCTATTTACCCGGGGAGCTGTTTTTT.